The T cell receptor (beta chain) under discussion was sequenced for a study of shared clonotypes between healthy human individuals. Study-level background: The plates for each donor numbered three CD4 naive, three CD4 memory, two CD8 naive and one CD8 memory.

In germline, CDR1 is MDHEN, CDR2 SYDVKM. Trimming pared 7 bases from V and 0 bases from J, leaving 12 bases between. The CDR3 covers 14 residues. Whole-study results and caveats: Naive CD4 clonotypes were shared across a handful of donors at about 5%. What naive subsets generally showed was a larger estimated richness than memory subsets showed.

The protocol was immunoSEQ multiplex PCR, while the TCRdb copy is restricted to in-frame clones and leaves out a portion. The profile covers approximately 2.5 million clones, with over 85% appearing a single time and over 0.12% taken by the ten largest. Splitting of CD4+ cells produced CD45RA+ naive and CD45RA-negative memory subsets. This clone was counted once. What it recognizes is unknown. The chain is built from TRBV28 and TRBJ1-2; D unclear. The sample consisted of naive CD4+ T cells sorted from blood. Noted subset: CD45RA+ positively selected. The source of this sequence is a man aged 18 to 35 in good health. The DNA for the CDR3 is TGTGCCAGCACCCTAGGGCAACCTAACTATGGCTACACCTTC. Its protein product is CASTLGQPNYGYTF.